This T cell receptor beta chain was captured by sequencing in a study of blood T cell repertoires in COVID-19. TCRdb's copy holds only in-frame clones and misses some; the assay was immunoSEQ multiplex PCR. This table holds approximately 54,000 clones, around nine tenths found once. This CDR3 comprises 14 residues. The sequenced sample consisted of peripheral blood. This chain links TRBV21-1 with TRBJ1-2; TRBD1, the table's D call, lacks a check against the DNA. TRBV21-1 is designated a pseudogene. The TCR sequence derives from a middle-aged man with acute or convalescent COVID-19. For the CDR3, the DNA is TGTGCCAGCAGGGCCGGGACAGCGAACTATGGCTACACCTTC. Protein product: CASRAGTANYGYTF.